The rows below give T cell receptor beta chains drawn from one sample of a study of T cell responses to AZD1222 COVID-19 vaccine. TCRdb's copy holds only in-frame clones and misses some; the assay was immunoSEQ multiplex PCR. In the table there are 100,000 to 150,000 clones, about 90% of which are singletons. The input for sequencing was peripheral blood, taken on day 0 of AZD1222 vaccination. The origin of the receptors is an adult in good health. Both conserved end residues are part of each CDR3. The D gene is left open where the match is weak. Only part of the rows carry a size: once, few, many, or a class if the clone is expanded.

V	size	J	D	DNA	CDR3
TRBV10-3	NA	TRBJ1-5	NA	TGTGCCATCAGTGAGTCAAGGGCCCAGCCCCAGCATTTT	CAISESRAQPQHF
TRBV25-1	NA	TRBJ1-2	TRBD1	TGTGCCAGCAGTAGTAATCAGGGGGCGTTTTTAGGTGGCTACACCTTC	CASSSNQGAFLGGYTF
TRBV19	NA	TRBJ2-1	NA	TGTGCCAGTAGGGGACCCGGGGGTAATGAGCAGTTCTTC	CASRGPGGNEQFF
TRBV7-6	NA	TRBJ2-6	NA	TGTGCCAGCAGCCCACTGAAACAAGTCGGGACAAAAGAGCTCTCTGGGGCCAACGTCCTGACTTTC	CASSPLKQVGTKELSGANVLTF
TRBV5-6	NA	TRBJ2-7	NA	TGTGCCAGCAGCTTCAGGGACGAGCAGTACTTC	CASSFRDEQYF
TRBV24-1	once	TRBJ2-7	NA	TGTGCCACCAGTGATTTAAACTCCTACGAGCAGTACTTC	CATSDLNSYEQYF
TRBV27	NA	TRBJ2-7	NA	TGTGCCAGCAGTTTAAAGGTCTCCTACGAGCAGTACTTC	CASSLKVSYEQYF
TRBV18	NA	TRBJ2-7	TRBD2	TGTGCCAGCTCACCAGCCGGGGGGACCTACGAGCAGTACTTC	CASSPAGGTYEQYF
TRBV5-8	NA	TRBJ2-7	TRBD1	TGTGCCAGCAGCTTACAGGGGCTCAACGAGCAGTACTTC	CASSLQGLNEQYF
TRBV29-1	NA	TRBJ2-7	NA	TGCAGCGTCGTCAAACAGGACAACTACGAGCAGTACTTC	CSVVKQDNYEQYF
TRBV12-3/TRBV12-4	NA	TRBJ1-2	NA	TGTGCCAGCAGTTTTTACGACTATGGCTACACCTTC	CASSFYDYGYTF
TRBV6-4	NA	TRBJ2-2	NA	TGTGCCAGCAGTGACAGGACAGACACCGGGGAGCTGTTTTTT	CASSDRTDTGELFF
TRBV6-2/TRBV6-3	NA	TRBJ1-5	NA	TGTGCCAGCAGTTACCCCGGGACAAGAAATCAGCCCCAGCATTTT	CASSYPGTRNQPQHF
TRBV6-5	NA	TRBJ2-7	NA	TGTGCCAGCAGTTACTCAGGCGAGCAGTACTTC	CASSYSGEQYF
TRBV25-1	NA	TRBJ2-5	TRBD1	TGTGCCAGCAGTGAAACTTGGTCGGGACAGGGGCGGGAGACCCAGTACTTC	CASSETWSGQGRETQYF
TRBV11-3	NA	TRBJ1-2	TRBD1	TGTGCCAGCAGCATACCGGGACAGGGGGCCGATGGCTACACCTTC	CASSIPGQGADGYTF
TRBV5-1	NA	TRBJ1-1	TRBD1	TGCGCCAGCAGCAAGGGACAGGTCATGACTGAAGCTTTCTTT	CASSKGQVMTEAFF
TRBV2	NA	TRBJ1-1	TRBD1	TGTGCCAGCAGCGCACAGGGGGTGAAGACTGAAGCTTTCTTT	CASSAQGVKTEAFF
TRBV9	once	TRBJ2-7	NA	TGTGCCAGCAGCGTCGAGGCCTCGGGACCAGGGGAGCAGTACTTC	CASSVEASGPGEQYF
TRBV11-3	NA	TRBJ1-1	NA	TGTGCCAGCAGCTTGGGCCAGAGGGGCGTTGGGGACACTGAAGCTTTCTTT	CASSLGQRGVGDTEAFF
TRBV2	NA	TRBJ2-7	TRBD2	TGTGCCAGCAGTGAACTAGCGGGAGTCGAGCAGTACTTC	CASSELAGVEQYF
TRBV7-3	NA	TRBJ1-6	NA	TGTGCCAGCAGCGCACAAGTCTTGGGGTCACCCCTCCACTTT	CASSAQVLGSPLHF
TRBV28	once	TRBJ2-5	NA	TGTGCCAGCAGCGACGGGTTCCAAGTGACCCAGTACTTC	CASSDGFQVTQYF
TRBV7-2	NA	TRBJ2-5	NA	TGTGCCAGCAGCTTAAATGGGCCCACAGGGAGAGAGACCCAGTACTTC	CASSLNGPTGRETQYF
TRBV5-4	NA	TRBJ2-7	NA	TGTGCCAGCAGCCCCGAGGGAGCCTACGAGCAGTACTTC	CASSPEGAYEQYF